This T cell receptor beta chain was captured by sequencing in a study of blood T cell repertoires in COVID-19. All enrollees were about 18 to 90 years old and from some 24 US areas. Original analysis: Amplification from reference gene primers served as the basis for estimated nucleated cell counts. Method: immunoSEQ multiplex PCR; TCRdb's copy keeps in-frame clones and lacks some. That table gives V, J and clone size, and the DNA gave D and trimming. The sample has about 160,000 clones, over 70% seen once. Notes on this clone: The sample holds other DNA sequences that translate to the same CDR3.

The J segment lost 7 bases and the V segment lost 5 bases, leaving 3 bases of the junction unmatched. The CDR3 consists of 14 residues. Germline loops: CDR1 KGHDR, CDR2 SFDVKD. The genes are TRBV24-1 and TRBJ2-1; 11 bases align to TRBD2. Sample: PBMCs or T cells enriched from blood (not recorded which). The source is a middle-aged woman with acute COVID-19. The CDR3 DNA sequence: TGTGCCACCAGTGGACTAGCGGGGTTTAATGAGCAGTTCTTC. It is translated as CATSGLAGFNEQFF.